This TCR beta chain was recovered during a study of shared clonotypes between healthy human individuals. Study-level results: Despite large depth, sorted-subset datasets appeared incompletely sequenced.

Several immunoSEQ plates received, in even portions, the genomic DNA of each subset. TCRdb's copy holds only in-frame clones and misses some; the assay was immunoSEQ multiplex PCR. The data show a few million clones, around 92% seen once. The CDR3 loop spans 16 amino acids. Germline loops: CDR1 LGHNA, CDR2 YNFKEQ. Trimming removed 3 bases from V and 0 bases from J; junction bases left unmatched: 1. Notes on this clone: What it binds is not known.

The sequencing sample was made of naive CD4+ T cells from PBMCs. This sample's subset: CD45RA+ positively selected. The chain uses TRBV4-2 and TRBJ1-3; 11 nucleotides match TRBD1. The origin of this receptor is a man between 18 and 35 years old in good health. Some clones in this sample may be carry-over from other donors' samples. The CDR3 nucleotides are TGTGCCAGCAGCCAGGGGACAGGGGGCTCTGGAAACACCATATATTTT. Translation gives CASSQGTGGSGNTIYF.